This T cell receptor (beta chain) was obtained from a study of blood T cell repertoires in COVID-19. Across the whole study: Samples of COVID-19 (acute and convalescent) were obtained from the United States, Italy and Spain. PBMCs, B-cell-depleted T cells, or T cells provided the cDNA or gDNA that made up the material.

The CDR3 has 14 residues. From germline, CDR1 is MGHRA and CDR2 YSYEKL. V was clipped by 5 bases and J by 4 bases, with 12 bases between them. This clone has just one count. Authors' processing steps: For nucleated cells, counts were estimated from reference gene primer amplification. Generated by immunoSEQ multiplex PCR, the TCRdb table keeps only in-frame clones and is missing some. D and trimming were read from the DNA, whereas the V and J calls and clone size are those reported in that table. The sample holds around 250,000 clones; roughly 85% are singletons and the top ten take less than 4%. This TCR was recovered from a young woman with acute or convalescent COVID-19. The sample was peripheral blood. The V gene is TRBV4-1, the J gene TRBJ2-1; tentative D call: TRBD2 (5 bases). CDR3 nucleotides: TGCGCCAGCAGCGATTGGGGAGCTTACAATGAGCAGTTCTTC. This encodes CASSDWGAYNEQFF.